This T cell receptor beta chain stems from a study of T cell repertoires in cytomegalovirus infection. The wider study: An indication of both CMV infection and matching HLA type came from public TCR beta signatures. Study-level points and caveats: HLA-C-restricted TCR beta clonotypes specific for CMV led the ex vivo response.

This clonotype has at least ten counts. Its antigen remains unknown. V dropped 4 bases and J dropped 4 bases, with 13 bases sitting between them. The germline gives CDR1 ENHRY, CDR2 SYGVKD. CDR3 length: 14 amino acids. TCRdb fed the reads into MiXCR, producing one record per CDR3 protein. The table includes approximately 170,000 distinct CDR3 sequences, about 15% detected once. The receptor was derived from a human donor in good health (CMV status not recorded). Some clones in this sample may be carry-over from other donors' samples. Specimen: PBMCs. V usage is TRBV10-3 and J usage is TRBJ2-5; possibly TRBD2 for D (5 bases). This CDR3 reads CAISVLRERETQYF. The CDR3 DNA follows: TGTGCCATCAGTGTATTAAGGGAGCGAGAGACCCAGTACTTC.